This section outlines one TCR beta chain sequence together with its context. What it recognizes is unknown. The CDR3 has 13 amino acids. CDR1 and CDR2 from the germline V gene are SNHLY and FYNNEI. The V gene lost 4 bases and the J gene lost 3 bases, with 9 bases spanning the gap. These data belong to a study of vaccination and CD4 T cells after COVID-19. Turning to the study itself: The interval from dose two to post-vaccine sampling had a median of about 72 days, and it ranged from 14 to 241. General study points: Looking at convalescent patients, 304 of their 307 vaccine-specific clones were spike mono-reactive.

Cultured CD4+ T cell DNA was sequenced using the Oncomine TCR Beta short-read assay. DNA came from CD4+ T cells after culture. TCRdb itself ran the PCR reads through MiXCR, one entry per CDR3 protein. The repertoire has about 9,900 distinct CDR3 sequences, about 47% of them found once; the top ten carry approximately 40%. Treatment denoted: approximately 9-day PBMC culture with coronavirus spike peptide pools or control peptides (ViraFEST assay). It was with roughly 9.7 IU/ml IL-2 and 8 to 10 ug/ml peptide pools that 1.5 million to 2.5 million PBMCs per well were cultured. Sequencing input: CD4+ T cells from blood, cultured in vitro. The chain carries TRBV2 and TRBJ2-5; unclear D gene. The receptor's source is a human donor who had recovered from COVID-19. As DNA, the CDR3 is TGTGCCAGCAGTGTGCTAAAAGAAGAGACCCAGTACTTC. Amino acids: CASSVLKEETQYF.